One and the same sample provided the 24 T cell receptor beta chains below, sequenced in a study of CD8 T cells in ankylosing spondylitis. TCRdb reprocessed the 5' RACE reads with MiXCR, giving one entry per CDR3 protein. This table has about 250,000 distinct CDR3 sequences, roughly 32% appearing once. Sample: blood, either unsorted or a sorted T cell fraction (not recorded which). These receptors were collected from a male donor with ankylosing spondylitis or in good health (not recorded which).

CDR3 in DNA: TGTGCCAGCAGCTTAGACCCGCGGGAGTACAATGAGCAGTTCTTC. Its protein is CASSLDPREYNEQFF. This chain uses TRBV7-7 with TRBJ2-1, with TRBD2 matching over 7 bases. There are 15 residues in the CDR3. The germline gives CDR1 SSHAT, CDR2 FNYEAQ (reference sequence). The V segment lost 1 base and the J segment 4 bases; nucleotides outside the gene matches: 4.

V and J are TRBV4-1 and TRBJ2-3; 12 bases align to TRBD2. V trimming: 1 base; J trimming: 0 bases; junction bases outside the gene matches: 8. This CDR3 is built from 19 residues. Germline CDR1 reads MGHRA; CDR2 reads YSYEKL. The DNA for the CDR3 is TGCGCCAGCAGCCAAGTTATGACTAGCGGGGGTAGAAGCACAGATACGCAGTATTTT. Amino acid sequence: CASSQVMTSGGRSTDTQYF.

The rearrangement links TRBV29-1 to TRBJ2-2; unclear D gene. The CDR3 runs to 13 residues. From germline, CDR1 is SQVTM and CDR2 ANQGSEA. V was cut by 4 bases and J by 1 base, with 7 bases left in between. CDR3: CSVVRQNTGELFF. The CDR3 bases are TGCAGCGTTGTAAGACAGAACACCGGGGAGCTGTTTTTT.

The chain joins TRBV20-1 to TRBJ1-1; tentative D call: TRBD1 (5 bases). There are 14 residues in the CDR3. Per the germline V gene, CDR1 is DFQATT and CDR2 is SNEGSKA (reference sequence). V gave up 6 bases and J gave up 0 bases, with 14 bases separating them. CDR3: CSATDSFMNTEAFF. DNA for the CDR3: TGCAGTGCCACTGACAGTTTCATGAACACTGAAGCTTTCTTT.

The chain uses TRBV27 and TRBJ2-1; 12 bases fit TRBD1. This CDR3 spans 15 amino acids. Unmatched junction bases numbered 9, after V lost 5 bases and J lost 10 bases. CDR1 is MNHEY and CDR2 is SMNVEV in the germline V gene (reference sequence). CDR3 DNA: TGTGCCAGCAGTGCCGGGGGACAGGGGGCAGGGGAGCAGTTCTTC. Its protein is CASSAGGQGAGEQFF.

This clonotype was detected ten times or more. The V and J genes are TRBV10-3 and TRBJ2-3; 9 bases are a match to TRBD2. Trimming removed 8 bases from V and 3 bases from J; junction bases left unmatched: 6. CDR1 ENHRY and CDR2 SYGVKD come from the germline V gene. The CDR3 contains 14 residues. The CDR3 DNA reads as TGTGCCATCTCTAGCGGGGCGGGTACAGATACGCAGTATTTT. Protein product: CAISSGAGTDTQYF.

The chain uses TRBV30 and TRBJ2-2; 10 bases are shared with TRBD1. The CDR3 spans 15 residues. V shed 5 bases, J shed 6 bases, and the junction held 9 bases outside the gene matches. Germline V gene data show CDR1 as GTSNPN and CDR2 as SVGIG (reference sequence). This CDR3 is CAWDGGTGVPGELFF. DNA of the CDR3: TGTGCCTGGGATGGAGGGACAGGGGTTCCCGGGGAGCTGTTTTTT.

The CDR3 is CASSLPGQGNTEAFF. In DNA form, the CDR3 reads TGTGCCAGCAGTCTTCCCGGACAGGGGAACACTGAAGCTTTCTTT. The chain uses TRBV6-1 and TRBJ1-1; 8 positions match TRBD1. The CDR3 covers 15 residues. V was pared by 5 bases and J by 1 base, with 6 bases of the junction left unmatched. Germline V gene data show CDR1 as MNHNS and CDR2 as SASEGT.

In this sample, this clonotype turned up a few times. The chain is built from TRBV9 and TRBJ1-6; maybe TRBD1 (5 bases). The V end was cut by 3 bases, the J end by 6 bases, with 13 bases between. Looked up from germline, CDR1 is SGDLS and CDR2 is YYNGEE. CDR3 length: 15 amino acids. This CDR3 reads CASSAGNGANSPLHF. In nucleotides, the CDR3 is TGTGCCAGCAGCGCCGGTAATGGGGCTAATTCACCCCTCCACTTT.

The sample holds a few counts of this clonotype. The rearrangement links TRBV6-1 to TRBJ2-3; 7 positions match TRBD2. The V and J ends lost 6 bases and 5 bases, in that order; junction bases with no gene match: 11. The CDR3 contains 15 residues. Germline CDR1 MNHNS, CDR2 SASEGT. CDR3 sequence (DNA): TGTGCCAGCAGGATGTGGGGGGGTATTGGAGATACGCAGTATTTT. Translation gives CASRMWGGIGDTQYF.

The chain carries TRBV10-3 and TRBJ1-1; TRBD1 agrees at 10 bases. The ends lost 7 bases at V and 5 bases at J; junction bases unmatched: 4. Germline V CDR1 and CDR2: ENHRY, SYGVKD. This CDR3 comprises 13 residues. The DNA for the CDR3 is TGTGCCATCACCGGGACAGGGGAAACTGAAGCTTTCTTT. Encoded protein: CAITGTGETEAFF.

The rearrangement links TRBV5-1 to TRBJ2-5; 7 bases are shared with TRBD1. The CDR3 runs 14 residues. Germline loops: CDR1 SGHRS, CDR2 YFSETQ. V shed 3 bases and J 3 bases; nucleotides not matched to a gene: 5. CDR3 protein: CASSSTGIKETQYF. The CDR3 nucleotides are TGCGCCAGCAGCTCGACAGGGATTAAAGAGACCCAGTACTTC. Full variable domain (outside the CDR3, taken from reference TRBV5-1 and TRBJ2-5): KAGVTQTPRYLIKTRGQQVTLSCSPISGHRSVSWYQQTPGQGLQFLFEYFSETQRNKGNFPGRFSGRQFSNSRSEMNVSTLELGDSALYLCASSSTGIKETQYFGPGTRLLVL.

This clonotype showed up just a few times. This sequence joins TRBV20-1 and TRBJ1-2, with a weak D call TRBD1 (6 bases). V was shortened by 3 bases and J by 2 bases, with 13 bases between the two germline ends. This CDR3 is 14 amino acids long. Germline V gene data show CDR1 as DFQATT and CDR2 as SNEGSKA (reference sequence). The CDR3 region is CSARRQGWNYGYTF. Written as DNA, the CDR3 is TGCAGTGCTAGGCGCCAGGGGTGGAACTATGGCTACACCTTC.

The rearrangement links TRBV6-5 to TRBJ2-7; no firm D call. This CDR3 has 14 residues. V was cut by 4 bases and J by 9 bases, with 19 bases left in between. CDR1 MNHEY and CDR2 SVGAGI come from the germline V gene. The CDR3 DNA follows: TGTGCCAGCAGTTCCCCTGGTACAACCGGCGTGCAGTACTTC. This translates into CASSSPGTTGVQYF.

The chain carries TRBV7-9 and TRBJ1-1; D is possibly TRBD1 (5 bases). This CDR3 spans 13 amino acids. CDR1 is SEHNR, CDR2 FQNEAQ, per germline (reference sequence). With 6 bases removed from V and 4 bases from J, the gap between germline ends came to 12 bases. CDR3 bases: TGTGCCAGCAGAATGGGGGGTGTCACTGAAGCTTTCTTT. As protein: CASRMGGVTEAFF. The full variable domain, its missing parts supplied by reference TRBV7-9 and TRBJ1-1, is DTGVSQNPRHKITKRGQNVTFRCDPISEHNRLYWYRQTLGQGPEFLTYFQNEAQLEKSRLLSDRFSAERPKGSFSTLEIQRTEQGDSAMYLCASRMGGVTEAFFGQGTRLTVV.

The sample holds a few counts of this clonotype. The chain uses TRBV10-3 and TRBJ2-7; D remains ambiguous. With 6 bases removed from V and 1 base from J, the gap between germline ends came to 7 bases. The germline gives CDR1 ENHRY, CDR2 SYGVKD. This CDR3 contains 12 residues. The CDR3 nucleotides read TGTGCCATCAGGGCCATGTCCTACGAGCAGTACTTC. This sequence encodes CAIRAMSYEQYF.

The rearrangement joins TRBV12-3 or TRBV12-4 to TRBJ1-2; D is unresolved. CDR3 length: 12 amino acids. V lost 4 bases and J 8 bases, leaving 11 bases between the germline ends. The CDR3 here is CASSSTVWGYTF. In nucleotides, the CDR3 is TGTGCCAGCAGTTCGACCGTCTGGGGCTACACCTTC.

In this sample, this clonotype turned up a few times. The gene calls are TRBV7-9 and TRBJ1-5; D unresolved. Germline V gene data show CDR1 as SEHNR and CDR2 as FQNEAQ (reference sequence). The CDR3 contains 17 residues. V was trimmed by 5 bases and J by 0 bases, leaving 17 bases between them. The CDR3 DNA sequence: TGTGCCAGCAGCCGAGGGTTCCCTGAGGGTAGCAATCAGCCCCAGCATTTT. Its translation is CASSRGFPEGSNQPQHF.

This clonotype was picked up a small number of times. This CDR3 reads CASSESSGDLGTEAFF. CDR3 in DNA: TGCGCCAGCAGTGAGTCGAGTGGGGATTTGGGCACTGAAGCTTTCTTT. J is TRBJ1-1 and V is TRBV10-2; D remains ambiguous. Looked up from germline, CDR1 is WSHSY and CDR2 is SAAADI. V was shortened by 0 bases and J by 4 bases, with 15 bases between the two germline ends. The CDR3 spans 16 residues.

Only a few counts were recorded for this clonotype. The rearrangement uses TRBV20-1 and TRBJ2-3, with 14 bases matching TRBD2. The CDR3 sequence is 18 residues long. With 6 bases clipped from V and 6 bases from J, the junction kept 17 bases outside the gene matches. From germline, CDR1 is DFQATT and CDR2 SNEGSKA (reference sequence). CDR3 region: CSAPKEGLAGDVVDTQYF. For the CDR3, the DNA is TGCAGTGCCCCAAAGGAGGGACTAGCGGGGGATGTGGTGGATACGCAGTATTTT.

This clonotype showed up just a few times. CDR3 nucleotides: TGTGCCATCAGTGAGCAACTAAAGACAGACCTCCTTATGGATACGCAGTATTTT. Translating it yields CAISEQLKTDLLMDTQYF. V is TRBV10-3 and J is TRBJ2-3; a weak D match, TRBD1 (5 bases). The CDR3 is 18 residues long. V lost 2 bases to trimming and J lost 6 bases, with 24 bases between them. CDR1 ENHRY and CDR2 SYGVKD come from the germline V gene.

The chain employs TRBV12-3 or TRBV12-4 and TRBJ2-5; D is perhaps TRBD1 or TRBD2 (6 bases each). The CDR3 loop spans 13 amino acids. V was trimmed by 6 bases and J by 5 bases, leaving 13 bases between them. CDR3 nucleotides: TGTGCCAGCAGACACACAGGGAGGGAGACCCAGTACTTC. Protein product: CASRHTGRETQYF.

The gene calls are TRBV30 and TRBJ2-1, with D possibly being TRBD2 (6 bases). Germline CDR1 and CDR2: GTSNPN and SVGIG (reference sequence). This CDR3 contains 12 residues. V gave up 2 bases and J gave up 12 bases, with 14 bases separating them. In DNA form, the CDR3 reads TGTGCCTGGAGTCCCGGGGGTAGCGGGCAGTTCTTC. This sequence encodes CAWSPGGSGQFF.

This clonotype came up once. DNA for the CDR3: TGTGCCAGCAGCGCTACAGGGTGGTCGTTAAAAGAGACCCAGTACTTC. Translated: CASSATGWSLKETQYF. The chain joins TRBV5-6 to TRBJ2-5; D might be TRBD1 (6 bases). Trimming stripped 4 bases from V and 3 bases from J, with 19 bases between. This CDR3 has 16 residues. Germline-derived CDR1 and CDR2 are SGHDT and YYEEEE.